The 27 T cell receptor beta chains reported below all come from one sample, sequenced in a study of CD8+ T cells in alopecia areata. Extraction and reverse transcription of RNA yielded cDNA as the sequencing template. Data came from immunoSEQ multiplex PCR; TCRdb stores just in-frame clones and leaves some out. The table lists some 180,000 clones, about 55% of them singletons, with approximately 11% in the top ten. Stated treatment: oral pan-JAK inhibitor, 5-10 mg twice daily. Sequenced material: CD8+ T cells sorted from blood, taken at week 24, from a patient treated with tofacitinib. Source of these receptors: a human donor with alopecia areata.

The rearrangement joins TRBV23-1 to TRBJ1-2; D not resolved. TRBV23-1 is given ORF status, its function remaining uncertain. This CDR3 comprises 15 residues. The ends were cut back, 3 bases at V and 4 bases at J, with 15 bases in the middle. In DNA, the CDR3 is TGCGCCAGCAGTCAGAGCCGGGCAGGTTCCTATGGCTACACCTTC. It yields the protein CASSQSRAGSYGYTF.

This clone showed up just a few times. The chain combines TRBV29-1 with TRBJ2-1; D gene ambiguous. Germline V CDR1 and CDR2: SQVTM, ANQGSEA. The CDR3 has 15 residues. V lost 6 bases to trimming and J lost 0 bases, with 15 bases between them. CDR3 amino acids: CSVQPARSSYNEQFF. The CDR3, as DNA: TGCAGCGTACAACCCGCCCGGAGCTCCTACAATGAGCAGTTCTTC.

The V and J genes are TRBV27 and TRBJ1-5, with TRBD1 as a possible D gene (5 bases). This CDR3 spans 15 amino acids. Trimming took 0 bases from V and 2 from J, leaving 8 bases between them. Germline V gene sequence: CDR1 MNHEY, CDR2 SMNVEV (reference sequence). The CDR3 coding sequence is TGTGCCAGCAGTTTATCCCCGGGGCGCAATCAGCCCCAGCATTTT. It specifies CASSLSPGRNQPQHF.

This clone occurred a few times. The chain joins TRBV29-1 to TRBJ1-1; 7 positions agree with TRBD1. V shed 7 bases and J 10 bases; nucleotides not matched to a gene: 9. Germline V gene sequence: CDR1 SQVTM, CDR2 ANQGSEA. The CDR3 is 11 residues long. CDR3 DNA: TGCAGCGCTCCACGACAGGGTTTAGCTTTCTTT. Residues: CSAPRQGLAFF.

The chain couples TRBV15 to TRBJ2-5; D call uncertain. V was clipped by 7 bases and J by 9 bases, with 15 bases between them. The CDR3 extends over 12 amino acids. CDR1 and CDR2 (germline): LNHNV, YYDKDF (reference sequence). The DNA for the CDR3 is TGTGCCACCACGGCAACGAGGTTGCCCCAGTACTTC. Protein sequence: CATTATRLPQYF.

In its sample, this clone is medium-sized (0.01 to 0.1%). This chain connects TRBV30 to TRBJ1-1; the D is unclear. The CDR3 runs 13 residues. Trimming shortened V by 4 bases and J by 4 bases, and 13 bases separated the two germline ends. CDR1 GTSNPN and CDR2 SVGIG come from the germline V gene (reference sequence). CDR3 loop: CAWISVPRTEAFF. CDR3 coding DNA: TGTGCCTGGATATCTGTCCCTCGCACTGAAGCTTTCTTT.

The CDR3 nucleotides are TGTGCCAGCAGTGGAAACCCGAACACCGGGGAGCTGTTTTTT. Protein: CASSGNPNTGELFF. The J gene is TRBJ2-2, the V gene TRBV2; D is unresolved. The CDR3 sequence is 14 residues long. Trimming took 4 bases from V and 0 from J, leaving 6 bases between them. Germline V gives CDR1 SNHLY, CDR2 FYNNEI.

On this clone: Different DNA sequences within this sample yield the same CDR3. In DNA, the CDR3 is TGTGCCAGCAGCCCAGGACAGGGGGTTTACAATGAGCAGTTCTTC. Translation gives CASSPGQGVYNEQFF. The V gene is TRBV5-6, the J gene TRBJ2-1; 10 positions agree with TRBD1. The CDR3 is 15 amino acids. The V segment lost 4 bases and the J segment 4 bases; nucleotides outside the gene matches: 5. Germline assignment: CDR1 SGHDT and CDR2 YYEEEE.

The chain has TRBV4-3 and TRBJ2-1, with D perhaps matching TRBD1 (6 bases). V lost 0 bases and J lost 12, with 12 bases in between. Germline lookup yields CDR1 LGHNA and CDR2 YSLEER. The CDR3 has 13 residues. CDR3 residues: CASSQDPGTWQFF. The CDR3 nucleotides are TGCGCCAGCAGCCAAGATCCCGGGACATGGCAGTTCTTC.

V usage is TRBV4-3 and J usage is TRBJ2-7; 9 bases map to TRBD1. The CDR3 sequence is 13 residues long. Losses at the gene ends were 4 bases for V and 3 bases for J; bases not matched to a gene: 1. Germline CDR1 is LGHNA and CDR2 is YSLEER. CDR3 sequence: CASSRGQGYEQYF. The CDR3 DNA reads TGCGCCAGCAGCCGGGGACAGGGCTACGAGCAGTACTTC.

This clone has more than one count but fewer than ten. The J gene is TRBJ2-2, the V gene TRBV7-9; maybe TRBD2 (7 bases). The CDR3 covers 18 residues. V lost 2 bases to trimming and J lost 4 bases, with 20 bases between them. Germline-derived CDR1 and CDR2 are SEHNR and FQNEAQ (reference sequence). DNA for the CDR3: TGTGCCAGCAGCTTATCGGGGATCGGGGGGCCGAGCACCGGGGAGCTGTTTTTT. Protein product: CASSLSGIGGPSTGELFF.

In its sample, this clone was seen a few times. The V call is TRBV29-1, the J call TRBJ1-1, with D possibly matching TRBD1 (5 bases). The V gene's germline CDR1 is SQVTM and CDR2 ANQGSEA. The V gene lost 7 bases and the J gene lost 7 bases, with 16 bases spanning the gap. CDR3 length: 12 residues. The CDR3 loop is CSAYDSRGEAFF. The CDR3 nucleotides are TGCAGCGCCTATGACTCGAGGGGTGAAGCTTTCTTT.

The rearrangement links TRBV4-3 to TRBJ2-7, with 8 bases fitting TRBD1. The CDR3 has 16 amino acids. Unmatched junction bases numbered 12, after V lost 1 base and J lost 7 bases. Germline V CDR1 and CDR2: LGHNA, YSLEER. CDR3 in amino acids: CASSQGVRTGQKEQYF. The CDR3 DNA reads TGCGCCAGCAGCCAAGGAGTGAGGACAGGGCAGAAGGAGCAGTACTTC.

This chain uses TRBV7-6 with TRBJ1-1, with TRBD1 as a possible D gene (5 bases). In germline, CDR1 is SGHVS, CDR2 FNYEAQ. CDR3 length equals 14 residues. V was cut by 1 base and J by 4 bases, with 10 bases left in between. The DNA for the CDR3 is TGTGCCAGCAGCTTAGACAGGAGGAGCACTGAAGCTTTCTTT. Encoded protein: CASSLDRRSTEAFF.

The chain has TRBV4-2 and TRBJ2-1; D remains ambiguous. The CDR3 has 12 amino acids. The V end was cut by 1 base, the J end by 5 bases, with 3 bases between. Germline-derived CDR1 and CDR2 are LGHNA and YNFKEQ. CDR3 coding DNA: TGTGCCAGCAGCCAAGGCGACAATGAGCAGTTCTTC. This translates into CASSQGDNEQFF.

CDR3: CASGFHTGELFF. In DNA, the CDR3 is TGTGCTAGTGGTTTTCACACCGGGGAGCTGTTTTTT. This chain uses TRBV12-5 with TRBJ2-2; D ambiguous. The germline V gene has CDR1 LGHNT and CDR2 FRNRAP. The CDR3 consists of 12 residues. V lost 3 bases to trimming and J lost 3 bases, with 2 bases between them.

This clone was counted between two and nine times. The chain recombines TRBV7-2 with TRBJ2-3; possibly TRBD2 for D (6 bases). Trimming removed 6 bases at V and 6 bases at J, with 16 bases between. CDR1 and CDR2 (germline): SGHTA, FQGNSA. The CDR3 contains 14 residues. CDR3 coding DNA: TGTGCCAGCAGTACGTGGCTGGCGGGGGATACGCAGTATTTT. Translated: CASSTWLAGDTQYF.

The chain is built from TRBV7-8 and TRBJ1-2; 7 nucleotides line up with TRBD1. CDR3 length equals 14 residues. Germline V gene data show CDR1 as SGHVS and CDR2 as FQNEAQ. V dropped 5 bases and J dropped 3; count of bases not matched to a gene: 6. The CDR3 DNA follows: TGTGCCAGCAGCCTAAGGGGACAGCACTATGGCTACACCTTC. Protein: CASSLRGQHYGYTF. Filled out from reference TRBV7-8 and TRBJ1-2, the complete variable domain reads GAGVSQSPRYKVAKRGQDVALRCDPISGHVSLFWYQQALGQGPEFLTYFQNEAQLDKSGLPSDRFFAERPEGSVSTLKIQRTQQEDSAVYLCASSLRGQHYGYTFGSGTRLTVV.

This rearrangement joins TRBV10-2 to TRBJ2-5; D is possibly TRBD2 (6 bases). V gave up 2 bases and J gave up 3 bases, with 13 bases separating them. CDR3 length: 15 amino acids. Germline CDR1 is WSHSY and CDR2 is SAAADI. The CDR3 DNA reads as TGCGCCAGCAGTGAGAGGCGGGGAACCAAAGAGACCCAGTACTTC. This codes for CASSERRGTKETQYF.

This sequence joins TRBV4-3 and TRBJ1-5, with D perhaps TRBD1 (5 bases). Looked up from germline, CDR1 is LGHNA and CDR2 is YSLEER. The CDR3 spans 15 residues. V lost 0 bases to trimming and J lost 5 bases, with 11 bases between them. The DNA for the CDR3 is TGCGCCAGCAGCCAAGATTTTGAACAGGATCAGCCCCAGCATTTT. Residues: CASSQDFEQDQPQHF.

The rearrangement joins TRBV25-1 to TRBJ2-5; D not certain. Germline assignment: CDR1 MGHDK and CDR2 SYGVNS. The CDR3 covers 12 residues. V lost 3 bases to trimming and J lost 8 bases, with 10 bases between them. The CDR3 loop reads CASSDVVRTQYF. In nucleotides, the CDR3 is TGTGCCAGCAGTGACGTTGTCCGAACCCAGTACTTC.

The chain couples TRBV7-9 to TRBJ2-3; D gene ambiguous. Germline V gene sequence: CDR1 SEHNR, CDR2 FQNEAQ (reference sequence). The CDR3 length is 14 residues. V shed 5 bases and J shed 0 bases, with 9 bases lying between them. CDR3: CASSPRPSTDTQYF. The CDR3 nucleotides are TGTGCCAGCAGCCCAAGGCCTAGCACAGATACGCAGTATTTT. Full variable domain (outside the CDR3, taken from reference TRBV7-9 and TRBJ2-3): DTGVSQNPRHKITKRGQNVTFRCDPISEHNRLYWYRQTLGQGPEFLTYFQNEAQLEKSRLLSDRFSAERPKGSFSTLEIQRTEQGDSAMYLCASSPRPSTDTQYFGPGTRLTVL.

This sequence joins TRBV4-3 and TRBJ2-7; D is perhaps TRBD1 (6 bases). This CDR3 is 15 amino acids long. Trimming removed 1 base at V and 0 bases at J, with 10 bases between. The V gene's germline CDR1 is LGHNA and CDR2 YSLEER. CDR3 in amino acids: CASSQGTANSYEQYF. The CDR3 DNA is TGCGCCAGCAGCCAAGGGACAGCTAACTCCTACGAGCAGTACTTC.

The chain combines TRBV5-6 with TRBJ1-1; perhaps TRBD1 as D (5 bases). V lost 4 bases and J lost 5, with 15 bases in between. The CDR3 runs 14 residues. Looked up from germline, CDR1 is SGHDT and CDR2 is YYEEEE. This CDR3 reads CASSPRDGGTEAFF. Here the CDR3 DNA reads TGTGCCAGCAGCCCCCGGGACGGGGGGACTGAAGCTTTCTTT.

The table lists this clone with a few counts. The chain employs TRBV5-1 and TRBJ2-2; D might be TRBD2 (6 bases). This CDR3 has 16 residues. V gave up 4 bases and J gave up 0 bases, with 13 bases separating them. The germline V gene encodes CDR1 SGHRS and CDR2 YFSETQ. The CDR3 DNA sequence: TGCGCCAGCAGCGGAGTCGGGGGTGCGAACACCGGGGAGCTGTTTTTT. Protein sequence: CASSGVGGANTGELFF.

This clone was seen only a few times. The rearrangement uses TRBV9 and TRBJ1-2; 9 nucleotides match TRBD1. This CDR3 has 18 amino acids. With 0 bases clipped from V and 2 bases from J, the junction kept 11 bases outside the gene matches. Germline loops: CDR1 SGDLS, CDR2 YYNGEE. CDR3 in amino acids: CASSVARDRAAGNYGYTF. As DNA, the CDR3 is TGTGCCAGCAGCGTAGCTAGGGACAGGGCGGCCGGGAACTATGGCTACACCTTC.

This clone was detected only a few times. This sequence joins TRBV7-9 and TRBJ2-1, with D unresolved. Germline V gives CDR1 SEHNR, CDR2 FQNEAQ (reference sequence). V lost 1 base to trimming and J lost 9 bases, with 13 bases between them. The CDR3 is 14 amino acids. The CDR3: CASSLVESFTEQFF. In nucleotides, the CDR3 is TGTGCCAGCAGCTTAGTGGAGTCATTCACTGAGCAGTTCTTC.